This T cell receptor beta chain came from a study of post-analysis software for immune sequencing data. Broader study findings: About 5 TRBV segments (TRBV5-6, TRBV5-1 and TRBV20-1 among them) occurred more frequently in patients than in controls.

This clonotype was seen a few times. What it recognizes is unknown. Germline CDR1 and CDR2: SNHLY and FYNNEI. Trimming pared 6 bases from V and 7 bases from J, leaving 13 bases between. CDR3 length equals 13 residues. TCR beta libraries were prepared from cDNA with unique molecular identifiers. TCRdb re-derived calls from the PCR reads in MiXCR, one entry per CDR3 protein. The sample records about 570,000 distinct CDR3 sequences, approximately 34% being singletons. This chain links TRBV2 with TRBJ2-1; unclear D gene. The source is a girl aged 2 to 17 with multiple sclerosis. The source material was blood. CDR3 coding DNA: TGTGCCAGCAGGCCCCCGAGGCAAAATGAGCAGTTCTTC. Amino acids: CASRPPRQNEQFF. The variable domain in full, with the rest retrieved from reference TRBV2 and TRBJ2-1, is EPEVTQTPSHQVTQMGQEVILRCVPISNHLYFYWYRQILGQKVEFLVSFYNNEISEKSEIFDDQFSVERPDGSNFTLKIRSTKLEDSAMYFCASRPPRQNEQFFGPGTRLTVL.